Below, 28 T cell receptor beta chains from the same sample are listed, as sequenced in a study of blood T cells in healthy people across ages. The second PCR ran about 6 to 11 cycles with a sample-barcoded 5' primer and J-beta primers. TCRdb called the 5' RACE reads again in MiXCR, with one record for every CDR3 protein. The table lists about 1.4 million distinct CDR3 sequences, roughly 64% of them singletons. The sequencing sample was made of blood. The source of these receptors is a man aged 18 to 30 in good health.

The rearrangement joins TRBV20-1 to TRBJ2-5; no reliable D call. The end of the DNA aligns better with TRBJ2-7, so the J call may be wrong. Germline CDR1 and CDR2: DFQATT and SNEGSKA (reference sequence). The CDR3 is made up of 11 amino acids. The CDR3 spells CSAVDFYEQYF. The CDR3 nucleotides are TGCAGTGCTGTAGACTTTTACGAGCAGTACTTC.

The chain joins TRBV6-6 to TRBJ2-7; TRBD1 might be the D (6 bases). Germline values: CDR1 MNHNY, CDR2 SVGAGI (reference sequence). CDR3 length equals 16 residues. With 2 bases removed from V and 2 bases from J, the gap between germline ends came to 16 bases. CDR3 amino acids: CASSYPNRDATYEQYF. The CDR3 DNA reads as TGTGCCAGCAGTTACCCGAACAGGGATGCTACCTACGAGCAGTACTTC.

V gene TRBV11-2 combines with J gene TRBJ2-5; D unclear. The J call may not be correct, given that the DNA end is closer to TRBJ2-7. Germline CDR1 SGHAT, CDR2 FQNNGV. The CDR3 has 12 residues. CDR3 loop: CASNAARYEQYF. The CDR3 region has the DNA TGTGCCAGCAACGCGGCCAGGTACGAGCAGTACTTC.

The gene calls are TRBV27 and TRBJ2-5, with D possibly TRBD1 on 7 matching bases. The CDR3 runs 15 residues. Germline V gene data show CDR1 as MNHEY and CDR2 as SMNVEV (reference sequence). Trimming pared 5 bases from V and 2 bases from J, leaving 15 bases between. This chain's CDR3 is CASSHFAGQQETQYF. CDR3 in DNA: TGTGCCAGCAGTCATTTTGCGGGACAGCAAGAGACCCAGTACTTC.

This clonotype was seen more than once but under ten times. CDR3: CASSWDSYQETQYF. The CDR3 region has the DNA TGTGCCAGCAGCTGGGACAGCTACCAAGAGACCCAGTACTTC. The chain carries TRBV7-2 and TRBJ2-5, with 7 bases aligning to TRBD1. With V trimmed by 4 bases and J by 0 bases, 2 bases remained unmatched. CDR3 length equals 14 residues. From germline, CDR1 is SGHTA and CDR2 FQGNSA.

The chain is built from TRBV20-1 and TRBJ1-1; no clear D gene. The length of the CDR3 is 11 residues. Germline V gene lookup returns CDR1 DFQATT and CDR2 SNEGSKA (reference sequence). CDR3 amino acids: CNILMNTEAFF. In DNA form, the CDR3 reads TGCAATATCCTCATGAACACTGAAGCTTTCTTT.

This clonotype was observed a few times. CDR3 DNA: TGTGCCAGCAGCACCGAGCCCAGGGGGCGCAATGGTGATACGCAGTATTTT. As protein: CASSTEPRGRNGDTQYF. This rearrangement joins TRBV5-6 to TRBJ2-3; 8 nucleotides match TRBD1. Germline CDR1 SGHDT, CDR2 YYEEEE. V shed 4 bases and J 6 bases; nucleotides not matched to a gene: 16. CDR3 length equals 17 residues.

Of note for this clonotype: A single base separates this from a much larger clone, so it may be a read error. V and J are TRBV12-3 or TRBV12-4 and TRBJ2-6; the D is unclear. V lost 7 bases and J 0 bases, leaving 4 bases between the germline ends. CDR3 length: 13 amino acids. The CDR3 DNA reads TGTGCCAGCAAGGTCTCTGGGGCCAACGTCCTGACTTTC. Translated: CASKVSGANVLTF.

The chain couples TRBV20-1 to TRBJ2-7; 12 bases fit TRBD1. The CDR3 is 15 residues long. CDR1 is DFQATT, CDR2 SNEGSKA, per germline (reference sequence). V shed 5 bases and J 2 bases; nucleotides not matched to a gene: 7. CDR3 coding DNA: TGCAGTGCTCCTACGGGACAGGGGGCCGCCTACGAGCAGTACTTC. Translation: CSAPTGQGAAYEQYF.

This clonotype was observed a handful of times. This chain joins TRBV28 and TRBJ1-2; D gene uncertain. Per the germline V gene, CDR1 is MDHEN and CDR2 is SYDVKM. The CDR3 has 14 amino acids. Trimming removed 2 bases at V and 8 bases at J, with 15 bases between. CDR3 bases: TGTGCCAGCAGTTTAATTTCCGTTCAGTTCGGCTACACCTTC. The encoded protein is CASSLISVQFGYTF.

This rearrangement joins TRBV6-1 to TRBJ2-4, with 7 bases that match TRBD2. CDR1 is MNHNS, CDR2 SASEGT, per germline. This CDR3 is 12 amino acids long. V lost 10 bases and J lost 6; bases outside the gene matches: 6. The CDR3 DNA reads as TGTGCCATACGGACGGGAGGAAACATTCAGTACTTC. As protein: CAIRTGGNIQYF.

This sequence joins TRBV7-8 and TRBJ1-4; TRBD1 matches at 12 bases. V dropped 5 bases and J dropped 8; count of bases not matched to a gene: 18. The CDR3 sequence is 19 residues long. CDR1 is SGHVS and CDR2 is FQNEAQ in the germline V gene. In nucleotides, the CDR3 is TGTGCCAGCAGCAGCTTATATCCGGGACAGGGGGCCCCGTTCGAAAAACTGTTTTTT. It is translated as CASSSLYPGQGAPFEKLFF.

This clonotype was counted ten times or more. The rearrangement links TRBV29-1 to TRBJ2-1; a possible D gene is TRBD1 (6 bases). Germline V gives CDR1 SQVTM, CDR2 ANQGSEA. With 3 bases removed from V and 3 bases from J, the gap between germline ends came to 15 bases. This CDR3 is 15 amino acids long. CDR3 region: CSVEFKGVNYNEQFF. As DNA, the CDR3 is TGCAGCGTTGAGTTCAAGGGGGTAAACTACAATGAGCAGTTCTTC.

The chain links TRBV4-3 to TRBJ2-2; D remains ambiguous. With 4 bases removed from V and 5 bases from J, the gap between germline ends came to 11 bases. Germline CDR1 LGHNA, CDR2 YSLEER. The CDR3 is made up of 14 amino acids. The CDR3 reads CASSLSRHTGELFF. The CDR3 nucleotides are TGCGCCAGCAGCCTTAGCAGGCATACCGGGGAGCTGTTTTTT.

The chain is built from TRBV7-9 and TRBJ1-4; D unclear. V lost 5 bases and J lost 4, with 11 bases in between. Per germline, CDR1 SEHNR and CDR2 FQNEAQ (reference sequence). This CDR3 spans 14 amino acids. CDR3 amino acids: CASSAQADNEKLFF. CDR3 nucleotide sequence: TGTGCCAGCAGCGCCCAGGCGGATAATGAAAAACTGTTTTTT.

The V call is TRBV7-8, the J call TRBJ2-3; 10 bases fit TRBD2. The CDR3 spans 16 residues. Looked up from germline, CDR1 is SGHVS and CDR2 is FQNEAQ. J gave up 5 bases and V 5 bases, and 10 bases lay outside the gene matches. CDR3 protein: CASSTQAGGPGDTQYF. The CDR3 bases are TGTGCCAGCAGCACTCAAGCGGGAGGGCCAGGAGATACGCAGTATTTT.

J is TRBJ1-1 and V is TRBV6-2 or TRBV6-3, with a tentative D call TRBD1 (5 bases). Trimming shortened V by 2 bases and J by 1 base, and 14 bases separated the two germline ends. There are 16 residues in the CDR3. Germline CDR1 is MNHEY and CDR2 is SVGEGT. CDR3 sequence: CASSYPSGQTNTEAFF. The CDR3 nucleotides are TGTGCCAGCAGTTACCCATCGGGGCAAACGAACACTGAAGCTTTCTTT.

This clonotype came up a few times. J is TRBJ2-3 and V is TRBV28, with 8 bases lining up with TRBD1. The CDR3 has 15 amino acids. In germline, CDR1 is MDHEN, CDR2 SYDVKM. V lost 6 bases to trimming and J lost 0 bases; unmatched junction nucleotides: 5. The CDR3, as DNA: TGTGCCAGCAGCCAAAACAGGGGGAGCACAGATACGCAGTATTTT. This translates into CASSQNRGSTDTQYF. The full variable domain, completed using reference TRBV28 and TRBJ2-3, is DVKVTQSSRYLVKRTGEKVFLECVQDMDHENMFWYRQDPGLGLRLIYFSYDVKMKEKGDIPEGYSVSREKKERFSLILESASTNQTSMYLCASSQNRGSTDTQYFGPGTRLTVL.

This clonotype was picked up a small number of times. The chain employs TRBV7-8 and TRBJ2-7, with D perhaps being TRBD1 or TRBD2 (5 bases each). The germline CDR1 and CDR2 sequences are SGHVS and FQNEAQ. The CDR3 extends over 15 amino acids. Trimming stripped 10 bases from V and 0 bases from J, with 19 bases between. Written as DNA, the CDR3 is TGTGCCACCTCCTCTCCGGGACGCGGCTCCTACGAGCAGTACTTC. Its translation is CATSSPGRGSYEQYF.

This clonotype was counted between two and nine times. CDR3 amino acids: CASSFWDSSYEQYF. The CDR3, as DNA: TGTGCCAGTAGTTTCTGGGACAGCTCCTACGAGCAGTACTTC. The genes are TRBV19 and TRBJ2-7; 7 nucleotides match TRBD1. The CDR3 covers 14 residues. Per the germline V gene, CDR1 is LNHDA and CDR2 is SQIVND (reference sequence). V shed 5 bases and J 0 bases; nucleotides not matched to a gene: 4. The full variable domain, completed using reference TRBV19 and TRBJ2-7, is DGGITQSPKYLFRKEGQNVTLSCEQNLNHDAMYWYRQDPGQGLRLIYYSQIVNDFQKGDIAEGYSVSREKKESFPLTVTSAQKNPTAFYLCASSFWDSSYEQYFGPGTRLTVT.

In this sample, this clonotype turned up many times. CDR3 sequence reads: CSAFPTSGGSADTQYF. In DNA form, the CDR3 reads TGCAGTGCTTTCCCCACTAGCGGGGGCTCAGCAGATACGCAGTATTTT. The chain recombines TRBV20-1 with TRBJ2-3, with 11 positions matching TRBD2. Trimming took 5 bases from V and 4 from J; bases not matched to a gene: 11. Per germline, CDR1 DFQATT and CDR2 SNEGSKA (reference sequence). The CDR3 spans 16 residues.

V and J are TRBV5-1 and TRBJ2-4; TRBD1 matches at 8 bases. The J call may be in error: the DNA end matches TRBJ2-7 better. The germline V gene has CDR1 SGHRS and CDR2 YFSETQ. The length of the CDR3 is 15 residues. This CDR3 reads CASSYTTGGAYEQYF. The CDR3 nucleotides are TGCGCCAGCAGCTACACAACAGGGGGAGCCTACGAGCAGTACTTC.

This clonotype was found many times. V is TRBV5-1 and J is TRBJ2-7, with 7 bases matching TRBD2. From germline, CDR1 is SGHRS and CDR2 YFSETQ. The CDR3 has 12 amino acids. Unmatched junction bases numbered 4, after V lost 4 bases and J lost 6 bases. The CDR3 DNA is TGCGCCAGCAGCCTTTTAGCGGGCGAGCAGTACTTC. Its translation: CASSLLAGEQYF.

This sequence joins TRBV7-6 and TRBJ2-3; TRBD1 matches at 7 bases. Germline assignment: CDR1 SGHVS and CDR2 FNYEAQ. The CDR3 has 15 amino acids. V shed 5 bases and J 8 bases; nucleotides not matched to a gene: 13. CDR3 coding DNA: TGTGCCAGCAGCCCATACAGGGGCAGGGAAGGTACGCAGTATTTT. Translated, it gives CASSPYRGREGTQYF.

Comment on this clonotype: With a much larger clone just one base away, this may be a read error. This sequence joins TRBV11-2 and TRBJ2-5; 8 positions agree with TRBD1. The CDR3 contains 16 residues. V lost 3 bases to trimming and J lost 12 bases; unmatched junction nucleotides: 18. The germline CDR1 and CDR2 sequences are SGHAT and FQNNGV. The CDR3 nucleotides are TGTGCCAGCAGCTTCGGTCTCCGACAGGGGAATTTGGGCAAGTACTTC. Protein sequence: CASSFGLRQGNLGKYF.

The gene calls are TRBV7-2 and TRBJ2-1, with D tentatively TRBD2 (5 bases). V was trimmed by 7 bases and J by 5 bases, leaving 21 bases between them. This CDR3 is 16 amino acids long. The germline V gene has CDR1 SGHTA and CDR2 FQGNSA. DNA of the CDR3: TGTGCCAGCAACCAGCGGAAGGCCCCTCTGCACAATGAGCAGTTCTTC. It translates to CASNQRKAPLHNEQFF.

The chain is built from TRBV4-1 and TRBJ2-5; D is uncertain. Germline CDR1 and CDR2: MGHRA and YSYEKL. The CDR3 is made up of 14 amino acids. The germline V and J ends were trimmed by 1 base and 1 base, with 7 bases remaining between them. CDR3 sequence: CASSQGPFQETQYF. In nucleotides, the CDR3 is TGCGCCAGCAGCCAAGGACCATTCCAAGAGACCCAGTACTTC.

For this clonotype: The limits of the CDR3 on the DNA are not certain, so only TCRdb's listed CDR3 is given. The J gene is TRBJ2-1, the V gene TRBV5-1; TRBD2 is taken as the D call from the table, unchecked against the DNA. The CDR3 length is 21 residues, termini included. From germline, CDR1 is SGHRS and CDR2 YFSETQ. The CDR3 region is CASSLLAGPTGELFFGNEQFF.